Detailed here is one TCR beta chain. Its antigen is not known. The data derive from a study of OX40 agonist ivuxolimab in advanced cancers. Turning to the study itself: As their treatment, patients were administered ivuxolimab, an agonistic anti-OX40 (CD134) antibody. Treatment received earlier with anti-PD-1, anti-PD-L1 or anti-CTLA-4 agents was allowed, and 40% had some.

V lost 6 bases, J lost 2 bases, and 10 bases lay in between. CDR1 and CDR2 (germline): SQVTM, ANQGSEA. This CDR3 is 12 amino acids long. The method was immunoSEQ multiplex PCR; TCRdb's version includes in-frame clones alone and lacks a portion of them. The data contain approximately 82,000 clones, roughly 80% of them singletons. Study results and limitations: Compared with others, partial responders at 0.1-3.0 mg/kg displayed clonal expansion among the lowest. Nonresponders included some who also had low normalized T-cell clonal expansion.

The clonotype comes from an adult with an advanced solid tumor such as melanoma, head and neck, liver or kidney cancer. The material was CD4+ or CD8+ T cells sorted from blood, obtained in a trial of the OX40 agonist ivuxolimab. The gene calls are TRBV29-1 and TRBJ1-2, with D maybe TRBD1 (6 bases). The CDR3 DNA sequence: TGCAGCGTGAAGACAGGCAACTATGGCTACACCTTC. This gives the protein CSVKTGNYGYTF.